This TCR beta chain was found in a study of blood T cell repertoires in COVID-19. Assay: immunoSEQ multiplex PCR; the TCRdb copy retains only in-frame clones and omits some. This sample has 300,000 to 450,000 clones, with about 89% found just once. Germline V gives CDR1 MDHEN, CDR2 SYDVKM. The CDR3 spans 15 residues. V lost 2 bases to trimming and J lost 1 base, with 8 bases between them. The chain employs TRBV28 and TRBJ1-4; possible D gene TRBD1, 6 bases. The receptor was derived from a woman aged 60-75 years with COVID-19, enrolled during active disease. Source material: peripheral blood. CDR3 coding DNA: TGTGCCAGCAGTTTAGGACAGCAAACTAATGAAAAACTGTTTTTT. This sequence encodes CASSLGQQTNEKLFF. The full variable domain, with the rest looked up from reference TRBV28 and TRBJ1-4, is DVKVTQSSRYLVKRTGEKVFLECVQDMDHENMFWYRQDPGLGLRLIYFSYDVKMKEKGDIPEGYSVSREKKERFSLILESASTNQTSMYLCASSLGQQTNEKLFFGSGTQLSVL.